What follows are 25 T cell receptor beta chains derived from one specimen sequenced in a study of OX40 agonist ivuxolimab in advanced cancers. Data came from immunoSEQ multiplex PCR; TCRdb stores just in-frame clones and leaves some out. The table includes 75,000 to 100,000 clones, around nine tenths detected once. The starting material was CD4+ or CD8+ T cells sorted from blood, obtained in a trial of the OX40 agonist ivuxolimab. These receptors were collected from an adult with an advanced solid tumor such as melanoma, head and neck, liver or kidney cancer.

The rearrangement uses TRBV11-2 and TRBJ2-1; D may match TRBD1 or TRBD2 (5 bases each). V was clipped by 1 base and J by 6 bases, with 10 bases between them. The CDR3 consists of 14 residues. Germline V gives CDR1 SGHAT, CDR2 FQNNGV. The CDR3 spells CASSLAGPRNEQFF. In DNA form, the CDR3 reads TGTGCCAGCAGCTTAGCGGGACCCCGCAATGAGCAGTTCTTC. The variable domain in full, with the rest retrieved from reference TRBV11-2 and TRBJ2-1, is EAGVAQSPRYKIIEKRQSVAFWCNPISGHATLYWYQQILGQGPKLLIQFQNNGVVDDSQLPKDRFSAERLKGVDSTLKIQPAKLEDSAVYLCASSLAGPRNEQFFGPGTRLTVL.

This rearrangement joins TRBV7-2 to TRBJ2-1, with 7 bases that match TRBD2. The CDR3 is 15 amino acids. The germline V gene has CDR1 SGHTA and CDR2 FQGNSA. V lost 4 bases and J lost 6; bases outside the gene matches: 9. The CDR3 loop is CASSWSGTTGNEQFF. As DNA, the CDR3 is TGTGCCAGCAGCTGGTCCGGGACTACGGGCAATGAGCAGTTCTTC.

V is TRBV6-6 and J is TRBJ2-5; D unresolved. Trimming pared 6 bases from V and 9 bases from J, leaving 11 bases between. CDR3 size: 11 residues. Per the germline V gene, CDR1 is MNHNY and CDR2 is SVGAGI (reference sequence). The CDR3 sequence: CASSPKSAQYF. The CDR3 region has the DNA TGTGCCAGCAGCCCGAAGTCGGCCCAGTACTTC.

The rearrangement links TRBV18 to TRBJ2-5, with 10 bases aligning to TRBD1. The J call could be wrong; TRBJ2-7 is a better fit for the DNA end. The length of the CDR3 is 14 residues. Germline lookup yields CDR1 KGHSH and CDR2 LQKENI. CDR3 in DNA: TGTGCCAGCTCACCAGACAGGGGGCCCTACGAGCAGTACTTC. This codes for CASSPDRGPYEQYF.

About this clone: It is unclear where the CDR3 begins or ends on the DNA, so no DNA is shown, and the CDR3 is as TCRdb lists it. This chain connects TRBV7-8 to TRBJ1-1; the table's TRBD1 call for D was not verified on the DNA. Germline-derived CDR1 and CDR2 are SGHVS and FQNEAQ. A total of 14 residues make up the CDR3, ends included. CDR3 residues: CASSFGQGTLPSIF.

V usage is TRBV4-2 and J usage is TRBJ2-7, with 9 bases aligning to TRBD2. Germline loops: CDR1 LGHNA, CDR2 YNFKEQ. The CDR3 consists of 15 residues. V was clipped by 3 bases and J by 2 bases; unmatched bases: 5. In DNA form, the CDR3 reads TGTGCCAGCAGCCACGACCTAGCGGGGACCTACGAGCAGTACTTC. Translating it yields CASSHDLAGTYEQYF.

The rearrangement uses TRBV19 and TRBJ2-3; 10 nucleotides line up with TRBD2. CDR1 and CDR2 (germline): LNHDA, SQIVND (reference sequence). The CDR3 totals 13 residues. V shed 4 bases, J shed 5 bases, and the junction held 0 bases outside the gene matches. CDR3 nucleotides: TGTGCCAGTAGTAAGCGGGAGGGAGATACGCAGTATTTT. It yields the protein CASSKREGDTQYF. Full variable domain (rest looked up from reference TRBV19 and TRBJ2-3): DGGITQSPKYLFRKEGQNVTLSCEQNLNHDAMYWYRQDPGQGLRLIYYSQIVNDFQKGDIAEGYSVSREKKESFPLTVTSAQKNPTAFYLCASSKREGDTQYFGPGTRLTVL.

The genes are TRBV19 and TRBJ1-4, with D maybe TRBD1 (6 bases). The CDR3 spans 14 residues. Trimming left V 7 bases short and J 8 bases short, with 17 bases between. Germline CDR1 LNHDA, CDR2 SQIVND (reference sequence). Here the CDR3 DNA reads TGTGCCAGTACCGATGTGGGGGCTGGGGAAAAACTGTTTTTT. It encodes CASTDVGAGEKLFF.

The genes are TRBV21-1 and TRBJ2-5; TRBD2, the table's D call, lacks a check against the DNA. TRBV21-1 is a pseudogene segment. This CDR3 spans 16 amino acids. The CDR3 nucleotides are TGTGCCAGCAGCAAAAATTTGAGCGGGAGGGAAGAGACCCAGTACTTC. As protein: CASSKNLSGREETQYF.

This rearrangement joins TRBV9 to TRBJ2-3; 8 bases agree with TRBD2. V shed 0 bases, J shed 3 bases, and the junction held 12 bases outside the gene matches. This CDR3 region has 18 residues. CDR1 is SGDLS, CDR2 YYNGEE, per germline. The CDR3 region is CASSVATPSGLTTDTQYF. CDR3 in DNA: TGTGCCAGCAGCGTAGCTACCCCTAGCGGGCTCACAACAGATACGCAGTATTTT.

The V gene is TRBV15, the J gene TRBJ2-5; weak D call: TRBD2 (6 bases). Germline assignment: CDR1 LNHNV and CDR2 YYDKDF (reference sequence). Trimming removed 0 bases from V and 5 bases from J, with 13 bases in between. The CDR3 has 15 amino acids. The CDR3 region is CATSRDQTSPETQYF. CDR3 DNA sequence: TGTGCCACCAGCAGAGACCAGACTAGTCCCGAGACCCAGTACTTC.

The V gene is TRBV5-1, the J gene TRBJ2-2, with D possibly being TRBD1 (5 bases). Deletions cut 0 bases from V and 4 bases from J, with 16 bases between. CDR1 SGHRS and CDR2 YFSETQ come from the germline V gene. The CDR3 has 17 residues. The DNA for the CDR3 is TGCGCCAGCAGCTTGGCCCCCCTAGGGGTTGCCACCGGGGAGCTGTTTTTT. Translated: CASSLAPLGVATGELFF.

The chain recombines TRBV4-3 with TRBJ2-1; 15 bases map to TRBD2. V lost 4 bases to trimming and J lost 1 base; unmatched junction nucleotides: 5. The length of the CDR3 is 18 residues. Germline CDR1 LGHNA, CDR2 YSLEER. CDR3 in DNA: TGCGCCAGCAGCCGGACTAGCGGGAGGGGGGGTTCCTACAATGAGCAGTTCTTC. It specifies CASSRTSGRGGSYNEQFF.

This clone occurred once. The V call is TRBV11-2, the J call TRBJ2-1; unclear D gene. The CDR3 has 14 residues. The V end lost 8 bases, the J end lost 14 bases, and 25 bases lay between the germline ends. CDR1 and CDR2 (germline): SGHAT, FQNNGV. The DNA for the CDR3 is TGTGCCAGCTCCTTAGCTAGTCGAGCCCAGAACGAGTTCTTC. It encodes CASSLASRAQNEFF.

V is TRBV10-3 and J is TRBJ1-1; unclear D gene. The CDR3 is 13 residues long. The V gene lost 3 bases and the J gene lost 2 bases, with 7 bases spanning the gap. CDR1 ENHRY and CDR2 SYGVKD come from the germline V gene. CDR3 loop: CAISDRKNTEAFF. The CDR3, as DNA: TGTGCCATCAGTGATAGGAAAAACACTGAAGCTTTCTTT.

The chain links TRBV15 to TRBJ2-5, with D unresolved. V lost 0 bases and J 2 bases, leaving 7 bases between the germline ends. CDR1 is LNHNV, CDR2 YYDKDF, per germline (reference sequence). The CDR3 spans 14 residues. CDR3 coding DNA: TGTGCCACCAGCAGAGATATGGCACAAGAGACCCAGTACTTC. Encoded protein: CATSRDMAQETQYF.

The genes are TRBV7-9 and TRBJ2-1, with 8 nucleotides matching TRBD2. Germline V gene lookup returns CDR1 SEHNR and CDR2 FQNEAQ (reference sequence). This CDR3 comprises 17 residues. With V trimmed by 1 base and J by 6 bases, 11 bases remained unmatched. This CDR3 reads CASSLGLGAGGTNEQFF. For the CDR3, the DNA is TGTGCCAGCAGCTTAGGCTTGGGGGCGGGAGGAACCAATGAGCAGTTCTTC.

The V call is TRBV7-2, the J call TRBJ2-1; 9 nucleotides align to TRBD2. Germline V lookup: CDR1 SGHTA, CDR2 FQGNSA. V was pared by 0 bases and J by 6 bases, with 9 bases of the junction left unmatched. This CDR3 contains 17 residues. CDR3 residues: CASSLAPSGMSSNEQFF. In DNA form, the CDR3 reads TGTGCCAGCAGCTTAGCCCCTAGCGGGATGAGCAGCAATGAGCAGTTCTTC.

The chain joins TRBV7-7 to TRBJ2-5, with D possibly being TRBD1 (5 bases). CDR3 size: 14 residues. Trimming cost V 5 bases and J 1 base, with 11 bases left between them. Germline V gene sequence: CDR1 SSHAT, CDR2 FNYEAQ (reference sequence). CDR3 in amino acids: CASSQGQGQETQYF. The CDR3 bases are TGTGCCAGCAGCCAAGGCCAGGGCCAAGAGACCCAGTACTTC.

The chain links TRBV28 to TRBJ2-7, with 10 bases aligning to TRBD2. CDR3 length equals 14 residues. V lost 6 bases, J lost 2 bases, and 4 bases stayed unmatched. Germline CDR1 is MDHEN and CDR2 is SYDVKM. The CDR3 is CASRRTSGTYEQYF. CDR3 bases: TGTGCCAGCAGACGGACTAGCGGTACCTACGAGCAGTACTTC.

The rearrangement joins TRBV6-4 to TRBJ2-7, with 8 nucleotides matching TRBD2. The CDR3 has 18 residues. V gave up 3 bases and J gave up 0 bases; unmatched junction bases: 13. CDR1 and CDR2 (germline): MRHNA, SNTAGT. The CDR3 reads CASSESCSSGPSSYEQYF. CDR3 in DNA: TGTGCCAGCAGTGAAAGTTGTTCTAGCGGGCCAAGCTCCTACGAGCAGTACTTC.

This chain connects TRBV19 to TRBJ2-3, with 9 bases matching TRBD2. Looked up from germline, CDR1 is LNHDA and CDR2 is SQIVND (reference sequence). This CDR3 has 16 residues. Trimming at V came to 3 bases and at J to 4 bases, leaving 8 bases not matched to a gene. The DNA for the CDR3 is TGTGCCAGTAGTATTTTAGCGGGAGCTCCGGCAGATACGCAGTATTTT. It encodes CASSILAGAPADTQYF. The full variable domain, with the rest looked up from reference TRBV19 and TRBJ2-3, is DGGITQSPKYLFRKEGQNVTLSCEQNLNHDAMYWYRQDPGQGLRLIYYSQIVNDFQKGDIAEGYSVSREKKESFPLTVTSAQKNPTAFYLCASSILAGAPADTQYFGPGTRLTVL.

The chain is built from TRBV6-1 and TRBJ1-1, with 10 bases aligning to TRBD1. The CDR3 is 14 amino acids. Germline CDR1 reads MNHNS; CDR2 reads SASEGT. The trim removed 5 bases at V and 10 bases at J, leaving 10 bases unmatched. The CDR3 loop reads CASSLMGTGEGAFF. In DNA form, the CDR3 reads TGTGCCAGCAGTCTAATGGGGACAGGGGAGGGAGCTTTCTTT.

The CDR3 nucleotides read TGCGCCACGGACAGGGGCTTTACCTACGAGCAGTACTTC. Residues: CATDRGFTYEQYF. The chain carries TRBV5-1 and TRBJ2-7; 9 bases align to TRBD1. With 9 bases clipped from V and 2 bases from J, the junction kept 6 bases outside the gene matches. Germline V lookup: CDR1 SGHRS, CDR2 YFSETQ. The CDR3 extends over 13 amino acids.

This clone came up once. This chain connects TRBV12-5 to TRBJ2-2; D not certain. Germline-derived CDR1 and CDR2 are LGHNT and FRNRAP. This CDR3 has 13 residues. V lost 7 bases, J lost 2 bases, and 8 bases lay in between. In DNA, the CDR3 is TGTGCTAGTGCGGAGCAAAACACCGGGGAGCTGTTTTTT. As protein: CASAEQNTGELFF.